Shown below are 8 T cell receptor beta chains from a single sample sequenced in a study of blood T cell repertoires in COVID-19. Clones were sequenced by immunoSEQ multiplex PCR, and TCRdb holds only the in-frame ones, with some missing. The table lists 250,000 or so clones, roughly 89% of them singletons. Material: peripheral blood. These receptors were collected from a woman aged 25-40 years with active or convalescent COVID-19.

This chain connects TRBV9 to TRBJ2-7, with D perhaps matching TRBD2 (5 bases). This CDR3 has 13 residues. V lost 4 bases and J 7 bases, leaving 15 bases between the germline ends. Germline CDR1 and CDR2: SGDLS and YYNGEE. The CDR3 coding sequence is TGTGCCAGCAGCATGCGGACGGCGGGTGAGCAGTACTTC. Its protein product is CASSMRTAGEQYF.

V usage is TRBV10-3 and J usage is TRBJ2-7; no clear D. The germline V and J ends were trimmed by 4 bases and 3 bases, with 4 bases remaining between them. Germline V lookup: CDR1 ENHRY, CDR2 SYGVKD. This CDR3 has 11 residues. Here the CDR3 reads CAISVGYEQYF. CDR3 DNA sequence: TGTGCCATCAGTGTCGGCTACGAGCAGTACTTC.

This chain joins TRBV19 and TRBJ1-1, with TRBD1 matching 9 bases. This CDR3 is built from 17 residues. Germline values: CDR1 LNHDA, CDR2 SQIVND (reference sequence). V lost 8 bases, J lost 4 bases, and 17 bases stayed unmatched. The CDR3 protein is CASYLGQGLFHGTEAFF. The CDR3 DNA follows: TGTGCCAGTTACCTCGGACAGGGGTTGTTTCACGGCACTGAAGCTTTCTTT.

This clone was seen a single time. The V call is TRBV7-9, the J call TRBJ2-1, with D perhaps TRBD1 (6 bases). The germline V gene has CDR1 SEHNR and CDR2 FQNEAQ (reference sequence). The CDR3 loop spans 13 amino acids. V dropped 5 bases and J dropped 9 bases, with 14 bases sitting between them. CDR3 loop: CASSPEQGGEQFF. Written as DNA, the CDR3 is TGTGCCAGCAGCCCTGAACAGGGTGGTGAGCAGTTCTTC.

This chain links TRBV6-5 with TRBJ1-6, with 8 bases matching TRBD1. Trimming removed 0 bases from V and 9 bases from J; junction bases left unmatched: 4. The CDR3 has 15 residues. CDR1 and CDR2 from the germline V gene are MNHEY and SVGAGI. The DNA for the CDR3 is TGTGCCAGCAGTTACTCGACAGGGGTAACTTCACCCCTCCACTTT. Its protein is CASSYSTGVTSPLHF.

The rearrangement links TRBV14 to TRBJ1-4; 8 nucleotides line up with TRBD1. The CDR3 is 15 amino acids. Germline CDR1 is SGHDN and CDR2 is FVKESK. Losses at the gene ends were 0 bases for V and 8 bases for J; bases not matched to a gene: 5. The CDR3 is CASSQEQGAWEKLFF. CDR3 nucleotides: TGTGCCAGCAGCCAAGAGCAGGGGGCTTGGGAAAAACTGTTTTTT.

V is TRBV20-1 and J is TRBJ2-5; D possibly corresponds to TRBD2 (6 bases). This CDR3 has 13 amino acids. Trimming took 3 bases from V and 9 from J, leaving 17 bases between them. Germline CDR1 is DFQATT and CDR2 is SNEGSKA (reference sequence). CDR3 nucleotides: TGCAGTGCTAGTTATGGAGTAGCGGCTCCCCAGTACTTC. Protein: CSASYGVAAPQYF.

The rearrangement links TRBV28 to TRBJ2-7; 11 bases map to TRBD2. The CDR3 is 16 residues long. Per germline, CDR1 MDHEN and CDR2 SYDVKM. Trimming removed 5 bases from V and 3 bases from J; junction bases left unmatched: 9. For the CDR3, the DNA is TGTGCCAGCAGTCCTCTAGCGGGGGGACTTTACTACGAGCAGTACTTC. Its translation: CASSPLAGGLYYEQYF.